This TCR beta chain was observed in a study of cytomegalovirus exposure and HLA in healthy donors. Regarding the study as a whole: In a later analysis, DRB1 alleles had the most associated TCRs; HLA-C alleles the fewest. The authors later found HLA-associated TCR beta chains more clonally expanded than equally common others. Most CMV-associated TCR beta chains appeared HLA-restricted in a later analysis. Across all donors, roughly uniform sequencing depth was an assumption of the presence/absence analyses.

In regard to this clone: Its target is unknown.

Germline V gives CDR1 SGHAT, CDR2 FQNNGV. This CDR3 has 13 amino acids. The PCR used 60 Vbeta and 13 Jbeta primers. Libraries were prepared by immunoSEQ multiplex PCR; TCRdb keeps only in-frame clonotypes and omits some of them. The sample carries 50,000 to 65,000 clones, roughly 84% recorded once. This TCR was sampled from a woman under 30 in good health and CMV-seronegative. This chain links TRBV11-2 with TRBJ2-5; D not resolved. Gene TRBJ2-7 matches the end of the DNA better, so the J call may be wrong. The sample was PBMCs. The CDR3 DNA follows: TGTGCCAGCAGCTTAGGTCGAGTAGCCGAGCAGTACTTC. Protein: CASSLGRVAEQYF.